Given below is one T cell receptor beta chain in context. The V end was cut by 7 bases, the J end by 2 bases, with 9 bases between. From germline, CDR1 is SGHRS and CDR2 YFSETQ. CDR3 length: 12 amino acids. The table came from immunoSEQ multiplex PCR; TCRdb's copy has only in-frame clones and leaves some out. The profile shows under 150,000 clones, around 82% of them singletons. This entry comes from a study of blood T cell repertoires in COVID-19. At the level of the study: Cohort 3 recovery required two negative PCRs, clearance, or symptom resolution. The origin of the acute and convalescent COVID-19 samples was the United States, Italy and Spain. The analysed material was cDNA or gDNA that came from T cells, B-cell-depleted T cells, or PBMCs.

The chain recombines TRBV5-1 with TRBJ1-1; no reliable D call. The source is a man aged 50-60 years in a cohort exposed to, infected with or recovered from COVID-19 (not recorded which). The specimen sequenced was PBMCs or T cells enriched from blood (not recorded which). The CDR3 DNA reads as TGCGCCAGCGGCGCGGCCAACACTGAAGCTTTCTTT. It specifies CASGAANTEAFF.